Listed here is a single T cell receptor beta chain. Antigen: not known. The PCR employed 60 Vbeta primers together with 13 Jbeta primers. The table came from immunoSEQ multiplex PCR; TCRdb's copy has only in-frame clones and leaves some out. The table includes under 150,000 clones, around 84% detected once. The record originates from a study of cytomegalovirus exposure and HLA in healthy donors. Points from the study as a whole: Usually a TCR sequence was rare, but some public TCRs were found in many donors.

Sequences were obtained from PBMCs. This clonotype was sampled from a man in his fifties in good health and CMV-seronegative.

CDR3 DNA: TGCGCCAGCAGCTTGTCCCTTGCAACTAATGAAAAACTGTTTTTT. Translated: CASSLSLATNEKLFF. The chain combines TRBV5-1 with TRBJ1-4; D uncertain. The V end lost 1 base, the J end lost 0 bases, and 7 bases lay between the germline ends. This CDR3 region has 15 residues. The V gene's germline CDR1 is SGHRS and CDR2 YFSETQ.